This T cell receptor (beta chain) was recorded in a study of cytomegalovirus exposure and HLA in healthy donors. Study conclusions and caveats: Analyses of presence and absence presupposed an approximately uniform sequencing depth across donors. From TCR beta sequences, most subjects' HLA-A and HLA-B alleles were reportedly predicted accurately. Earlier findings revealed that most TCR beta V segments proved productive either about 90% or about 30% of the time. What was likely a sequencing artifact was a cluster of highly shared sequence variants.

Germline CDR1 and CDR2: LNHDA and SQIVND (reference sequence). The CDR3 sequence is 14 residues long. Germline trimming cut 3 bases from V and 5 bases from J; bases unmatched to any gene: 6. As regards this clone: Its antigen is unknown.

Both 60 Vbeta primers and 13 Jbeta primers went into the PCR. Method: immunoSEQ multiplex PCR; TCRdb's copy keeps in-frame clones and lacks some. The data contain 120,000 to 150,000 clones, around 72% of them singletons. The clonotype originates from a man aged 40-55 years in good health and CMV-seronegative. The sample comprised PBMCs. V and J are TRBV19 and TRBJ2-5, with 7 positions matching TRBD1. In DNA form, the CDR3 reads TGTGCCAGTAGTATCGGAGACAGGGCTGAGACCCAGTACTTC. As protein: CASSIGDRAETQYF. The entire variable domain, with the rest obtained from reference TRBV19 and TRBJ2-5, is as follows: DGGITQSPKYLFRKEGQNVTLSCEQNLNHDAMYWYRQDPGQGLRLIYYSQIVNDFQKGDIAEGYSVSREKKESFPLTVTSAQKNPTAFYLCASSIGDRAETQYFGPGTRLLVL.